These 13 T cell receptor beta chains share one sample of origin, sequenced in a study of T cells after yellow fever vaccination (dated by TCRdb to about 2019). Sample treatment or condition, as interpreted from the label and publication: live attenuated yellow fever vaccine strain. Library construction relied on 5' RACE. TCRdb names Illumina HiSeq 2500 as the instrument used. TCRdb took the public reads, trimmed them with fastp at Q25, ran MiXCR for clone calling and kept in-frame beta chains. Each CDR3 protein gets just one entry, which takes the most common genes and DNA from the rows behind it. Counted in this sample were around 550,000 distinct CDR3 sequences; about 19% of them appeared once. The top ten clonotypes cover roughly an eighth of the sample. This sample comprised PBMCs, obtained 15 days after the yellow fever booster vaccination. Receptors were obtained from a man between 25 and 39 years old who received the YFV17D yellow fever vaccine.

The V gene is TRBV6-1, the J gene TRBJ1-6; 10 bases fit TRBD1. This CDR3 contains 15 residues. CDR1 and CDR2 (germline): MNHNS, SASEGT. Losses at the gene ends were 6 bases for V and 7 bases for J; bases not matched to a gene: 6. Here the CDR3 DNA reads TGTGCCAGCAGGTCCCCGACAGGGGGCAATTCACCCCTCCACTTT. Encoded protein: CASRSPTGGNSPLHF.

Remarks on this clonotype: The CDR3 end shows no conserved phenylalanine or tryptophan, and so a read error is likely. No DNA is shown, since the ends of the CDR3 on it are uncertain; the CDR3 is the one TCRdb lists. The rearrangement joins TRBV21-1 to TRBJ2-7; the table's D call, TRBD1, was not checked against the DNA. TRBV21-1 represents a pseudogene. Termini included, the CDR3 measures 11 amino acids. The CDR3 is CASSKWDMRGL.

J is TRBJ1-1 and V is TRBV20-1, with D perhaps TRBD1 (6 bases). CDR1 DFQATT and CDR2 SNEGSKA come from the germline V gene (reference sequence). The CDR3 is made up of 12 amino acids. Trimming removed 6 bases from V and 4 bases from J, with 12 bases in between. The CDR3 nucleotides are TGCAGTGCAAAAAAAGGGGGCACTGAAGCTTTCTTT. Translated, it gives CSAKKGGTEAFF.

DNA for the CDR3: TGTGCCAGCAGCACGGGGAGCCCTCCCTACGAGCAGTACTTC. Encoded protein: CASSTGSPPYEQYF. The rearrangement links TRBV7-2 to TRBJ2-7, with a possible D match to TRBD2 (5 bases). The V gene's germline CDR1 is SGHTA and CDR2 FQGNSA. The length of the CDR3 is 14 residues. The V end was cut by 5 bases, the J end by 2 bases, with 13 bases between.

This clonotype showed up just a few times. This chain uses TRBV29-1 with TRBJ2-7, with 12 bases fitting TRBD2. Germline V gene data show CDR1 as SQVTM and CDR2 as ANQGSEA. CDR3 size: 17 residues. Losses at the gene ends were 7 bases for V and 3 bases for J; bases not matched to a gene: 16. The DNA of the CDR3 is TGCAGCGCCTCTGGGGCTAGCGGGAGGGCCGCACGCTACGAGCAGTACTTC. This translates into CSASGASGRAARYEQYF.

The chain couples TRBV7-2 to TRBJ2-7; D is possibly TRBD2 (5 bases). Trimming removed 5 bases at V and 6 bases at J, with 32 bases between. This CDR3 spans 19 amino acids. Per germline, CDR1 SGHTA and CDR2 FQGNSA. Here the CDR3 reads CASSPPVRENGRLSSEQYF. The CDR3, as DNA: TGTGCCAGCAGCCCACCCGTCCGTGAGAATGGAAGACTATCAAGCGAGCAGTACTTC.

This sequence joins TRBV5-4 and TRBJ2-2; D assignment may be TRBD1 or TRBD2 (5 bases each). The germline CDR1 and CDR2 sequences are SGHNT and YYREEE (reference sequence). The length of the CDR3 is 13 residues. Trimming shortened V by 5 bases and J by 6 bases, and 11 bases separated the two germline ends. The DNA of the CDR3 is TGTGCCAGCAGGGCCCCGGGGCCCGGGGAGCTGTTTTTT. Its protein is CASRAPGPGELFF.

The chain has TRBV20-1 and TRBJ2-1; D may correspond to TRBD1 or TRBD2 (6 bases each). The CDR3 is 16 amino acids. V dropped 5 bases and J dropped 5 bases, with 22 bases sitting between them. The germline CDR1 and CDR2 sequences are DFQATT and SNEGSKA (reference sequence). CDR3 DNA: TGCAGTGCTGGAGGGGGGACTTTCCTGGGTGACAATGAGCAGTTCTTC. Translated: CSAGGGTFLGDNEQFF.

The chain combines TRBV9 with TRBJ2-1; 8 bases map to TRBD1. Germline assignment: CDR1 SGDLS and CDR2 YYNGEE. Trimming took 7 bases from V and 7 from J; bases not matched to a gene: 16. The CDR3 consists of 16 residues. The chain's CDR3 is CASGLTGQGALNEQFF. CDR3 bases: TGTGCCAGCGGATTAACCGGGCAGGGGGCATTGAATGAGCAGTTCTTC.

This rearrangement joins TRBV24-1 to TRBJ2-1; D unclear. CDR3 length: 18 residues. Germline lookup yields CDR1 KGHDR and CDR2 SFDVKD. The ends were cut back, 2 bases at V and 3 bases at J, with 19 bases in the middle. The CDR3 is CATSDSGVGPLSYNEQFF. CDR3 DNA: TGTGCCACCAGTGATTCTGGGGTCGGTCCTTTAAGCTACAATGAGCAGTTCTTC.

This clonotype was observed a few times. J is TRBJ2-1 and V is TRBV18; 8 bases line up with TRBD1. Germline loops: CDR1 KGHSH, CDR2 LQKENI. CDR3 size: 14 residues. After removal of 3 bases from V and 7 bases from J, the junction contained 5 bases not matched to a gene. The CDR3: CASSPLDRVNEQFF. The CDR3, as DNA: TGTGCCAGCTCACCGCTGGACAGGGTAAATGAGCAGTTCTTC.

In this sample, this clonotype turned up a few times. V is TRBV5-1 and J is TRBJ2-2, with unresolved D. Germline lookup yields CDR1 SGHRS and CDR2 YFSETQ. There are 13 residues in the CDR3. Between the trimmed V and J ends, which lost 5 bases and 3 bases, there was a span of 8 bases. The CDR3 loop reads CASSSQDTGELFF. DNA of the CDR3: TGCGCCAGCAGTTCCCAGGACACCGGGGAGCTGTTTTTT.

This clonotype appeared many times. V gene TRBV5-4 combines with J gene TRBJ2-7, with no clear D. V shed 2 bases and J shed 4 bases, with 7 bases lying between them. This CDR3 is 12 amino acids long. Germline V CDR1 and CDR2: SGHNT, YYREEE (reference sequence). Written as DNA, the CDR3 is TGTGCCAGCAGCTTTTCAGGTTACGAGCAGTACTTC. Translation: CASSFSGYEQYF.